This T cell receptor (beta chain) was sequenced for a study of early T cells in non-severe SARS-CoV-2 infection. TCRdb independently ran MiXCR on the 5' RACE reads; one entry per CDR3 protein. The sample has 45,000 to 55,000 distinct CDR3 sequences, under 7% seen once; the top ten hold around 2.8%. This clonotype appeared many times. V was cut by 1 base and J by 3 bases, with 10 bases left in between. CDR1 and CDR2 (germline): SGHNT, YYREEE (reference sequence). CDR3 length: 15 amino acids. Sample: whole blood, taken at baseline. The rearrangement uses TRBV5-4 and TRBJ2-2; possibly TRBD1 for D (6 bases). The source of this sequence is an adult who was a healthcare worker with PCR-confirmed SARS-CoV-2 infection or an uninfected control (not recorded which). In DNA, the CDR3 is TGTGCCAGCAGCTTGCAGGGGACCGACACCGGGGAGCTGTTTTTT. Protein sequence: CASSLQGTDTGELFF.